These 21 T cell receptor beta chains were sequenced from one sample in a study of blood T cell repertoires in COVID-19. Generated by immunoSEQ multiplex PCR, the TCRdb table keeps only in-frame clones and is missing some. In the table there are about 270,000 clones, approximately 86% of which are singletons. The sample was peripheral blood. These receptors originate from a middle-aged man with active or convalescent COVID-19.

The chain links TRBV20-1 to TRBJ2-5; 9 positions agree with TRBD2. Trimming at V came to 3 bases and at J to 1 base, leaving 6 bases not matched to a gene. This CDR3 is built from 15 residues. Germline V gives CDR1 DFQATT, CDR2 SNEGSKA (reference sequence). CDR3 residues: CSASELAGAQETQYF. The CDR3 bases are TGCAGTGCTAGTGAGTTAGCGGGGGCCCAAGAGACCCAGTACTTC.

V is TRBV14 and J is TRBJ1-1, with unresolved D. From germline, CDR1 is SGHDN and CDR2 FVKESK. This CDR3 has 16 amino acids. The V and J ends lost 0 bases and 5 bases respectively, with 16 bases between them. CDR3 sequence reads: CASSQESLRFQTEAFF. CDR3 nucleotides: TGTGCCAGCAGCCAAGAGTCTCTTCGGTTCCAAACTGAAGCTTTCTTT. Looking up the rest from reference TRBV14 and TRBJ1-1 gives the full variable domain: EAGVTQFPSHSVIEKGQTVTLRCDPISGHDNLYWYRRVMGKEIKFLLHFVKESKQDESGMPNNRFLAERTGGTYSTLKVQPAELEDSGVYFCASSQESLRFQTEAFFGQGTRLTVV.

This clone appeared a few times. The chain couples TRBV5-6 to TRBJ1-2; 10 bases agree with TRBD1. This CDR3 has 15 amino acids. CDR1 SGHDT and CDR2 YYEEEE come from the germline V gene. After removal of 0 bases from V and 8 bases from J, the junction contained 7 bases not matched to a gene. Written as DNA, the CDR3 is TGTGCCAGCAGCTTGGGTTACGGGACAGGGGTCGGCTACACCTTC. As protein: CASSLGYGTGVGYTF.

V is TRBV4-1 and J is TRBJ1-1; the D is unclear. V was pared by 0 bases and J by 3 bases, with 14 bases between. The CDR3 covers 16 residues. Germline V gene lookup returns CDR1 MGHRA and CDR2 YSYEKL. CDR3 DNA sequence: TGCGCCAGCAGCCAAGATCTTGCCGCGCCGGACACTGAAGCTTTCTTT. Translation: CASSQDLAAPDTEAFF.

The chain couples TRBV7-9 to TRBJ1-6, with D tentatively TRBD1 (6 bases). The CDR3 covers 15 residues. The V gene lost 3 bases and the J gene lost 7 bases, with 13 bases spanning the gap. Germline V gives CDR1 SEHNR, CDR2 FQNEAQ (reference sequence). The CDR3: CASSFRQATNSPLHF. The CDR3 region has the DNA TGTGCCAGCAGCTTCCGACAGGCAACCAATTCACCCCTCCACTTT.

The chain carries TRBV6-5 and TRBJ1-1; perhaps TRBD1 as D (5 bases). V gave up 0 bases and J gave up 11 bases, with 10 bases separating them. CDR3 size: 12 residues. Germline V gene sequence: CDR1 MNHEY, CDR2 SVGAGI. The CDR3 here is CASSYSKGAAFF. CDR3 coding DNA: TGTGCCAGCAGTTACTCGAAAGGGGCGGCTTTCTTT.

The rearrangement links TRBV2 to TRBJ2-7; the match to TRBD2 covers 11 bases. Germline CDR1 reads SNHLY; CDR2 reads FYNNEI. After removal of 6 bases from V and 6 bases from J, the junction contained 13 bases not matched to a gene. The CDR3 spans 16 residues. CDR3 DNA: TGTGCCAGCAGGAGAGCTCCGGGACTAGCGGCACTCGAGCAGTACTTC. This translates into CASRRAPGLAALEQYF.

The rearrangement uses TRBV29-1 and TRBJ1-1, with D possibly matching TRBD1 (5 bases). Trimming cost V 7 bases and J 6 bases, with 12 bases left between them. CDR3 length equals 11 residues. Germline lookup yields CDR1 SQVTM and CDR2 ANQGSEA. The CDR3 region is CSGGGKAEAFF. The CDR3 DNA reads TGCAGCGGTGGGGGGAAAGCTGAAGCTTTCTTT.

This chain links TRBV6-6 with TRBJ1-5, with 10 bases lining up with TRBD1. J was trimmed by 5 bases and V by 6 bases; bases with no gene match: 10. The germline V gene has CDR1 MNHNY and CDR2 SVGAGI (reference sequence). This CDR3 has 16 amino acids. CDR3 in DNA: TGTGCCAGCAGCCAAAGCGGACAGGGGGGTTATCAGCCCCAGCATTTT. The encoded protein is CASSQSGQGGYQPQHF.

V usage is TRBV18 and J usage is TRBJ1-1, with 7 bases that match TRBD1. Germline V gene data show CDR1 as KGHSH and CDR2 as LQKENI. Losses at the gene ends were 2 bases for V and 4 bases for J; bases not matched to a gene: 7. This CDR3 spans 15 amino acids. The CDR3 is CASSPNKGASTEAFF. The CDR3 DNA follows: TGTGCCAGCTCACCAAATAAGGGGGCGAGCACTGAAGCTTTCTTT. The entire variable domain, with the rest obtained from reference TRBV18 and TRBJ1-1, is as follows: NAGVMQNPRHLVRRRGQEARLRCSPMKGHSHVYWYRQLPEEGLKFMVYLQKENIIDESGMPKERFSAEFPKEGPSILRIQQVVRGDSAAYFCASSPNKGASTEAFFGQGTRLTVV.

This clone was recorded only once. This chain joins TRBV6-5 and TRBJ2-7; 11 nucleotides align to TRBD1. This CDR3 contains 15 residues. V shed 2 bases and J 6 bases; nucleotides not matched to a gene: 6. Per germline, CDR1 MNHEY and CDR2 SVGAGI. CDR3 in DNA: TGTGCCAGCAGTTACCCCGGGACAGGGGGGCTCGAGCAGTACTTC. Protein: CASSYPGTGGLEQYF.

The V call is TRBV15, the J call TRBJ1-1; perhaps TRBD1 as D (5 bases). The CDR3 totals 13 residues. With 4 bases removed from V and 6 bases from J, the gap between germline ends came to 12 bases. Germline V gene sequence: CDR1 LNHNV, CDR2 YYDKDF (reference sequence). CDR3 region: CATSTGGGAEAFF. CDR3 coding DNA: TGTGCCACCAGCACCGGGGGAGGGGCTGAAGCTTTCTTT.

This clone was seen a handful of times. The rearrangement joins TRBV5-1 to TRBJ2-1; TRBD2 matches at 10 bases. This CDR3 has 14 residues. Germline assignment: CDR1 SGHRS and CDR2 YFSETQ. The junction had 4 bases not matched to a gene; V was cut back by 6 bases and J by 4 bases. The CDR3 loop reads CASMGTSEYNEQFF. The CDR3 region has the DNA TGCGCCAGCATGGGGACTAGCGAATACAATGAGCAGTTCTTC.

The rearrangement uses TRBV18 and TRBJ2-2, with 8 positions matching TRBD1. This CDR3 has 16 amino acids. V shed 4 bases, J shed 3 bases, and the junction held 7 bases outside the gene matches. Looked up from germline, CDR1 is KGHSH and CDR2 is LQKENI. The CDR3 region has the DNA TGTGCCAGCTCACTATCAGGGGGCTTGGACACCGGGGAGCTGTTTTTT. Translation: CASSLSGGLDTGELFF.

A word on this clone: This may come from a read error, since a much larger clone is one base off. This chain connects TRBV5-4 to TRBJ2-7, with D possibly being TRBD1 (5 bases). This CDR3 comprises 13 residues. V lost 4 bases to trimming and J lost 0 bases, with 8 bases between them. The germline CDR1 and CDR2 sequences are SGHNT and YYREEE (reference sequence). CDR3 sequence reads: CASSKGDSYEQYF. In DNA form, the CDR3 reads TGTGCCAGCAGCAAAGGGGACTCCTACGAGCAGTACTTC.

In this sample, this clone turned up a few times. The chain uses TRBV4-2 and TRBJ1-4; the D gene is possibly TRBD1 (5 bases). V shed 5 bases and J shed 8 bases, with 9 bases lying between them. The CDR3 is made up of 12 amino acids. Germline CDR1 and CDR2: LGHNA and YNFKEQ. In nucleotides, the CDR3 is TGTGCCAGCAGCGATGACAGAGAAAAACTGTTTTTT. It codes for CASSDDREKLFF.

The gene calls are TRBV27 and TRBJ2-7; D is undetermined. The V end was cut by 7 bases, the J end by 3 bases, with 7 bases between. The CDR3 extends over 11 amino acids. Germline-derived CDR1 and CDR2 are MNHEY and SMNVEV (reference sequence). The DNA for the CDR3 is TGTGCCAGCAATCCCAACTACGAGCAGTACTTC. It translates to CASNPNYEQYF.

The CDR3 region is CASSQSPAGTDTQYF. In DNA form, the CDR3 reads TGTGCCAGCAGCCAATCTCCAGCGGGGACAGATACGCAGTATTTT. The chain employs TRBV4-2 and TRBJ2-3; 7 bases are a match to TRBD2. The CDR3 length is 15 residues. CDR1 and CDR2 from the germline V gene are LGHNA and YNFKEQ. The junction had 5 bases not matched to a gene; V was cut back by 2 bases and J by 3 bases.

The CDR3 is CASMGALNSPLHF. In DNA form, the CDR3 reads TGTGCCAGCATGGGGGCGCTTAATTCACCCCTCCACTTT. V and J are TRBV6-5 and TRBJ1-6; a weak D match, TRBD1 (6 bases). The germline V and J ends were trimmed by 7 bases and 6 bases, with 10 bases remaining between them. CDR3 size: 13 residues. Per germline, CDR1 MNHEY and CDR2 SVGAGI.

CDR3 DNA sequence: TGTGCCAGTACCCCGACGGGGAATAGCAATCAGCCCCAGCATTTT. Protein sequence: CASTPTGNSNQPQHF. The chain combines TRBV19 with TRBJ1-5, with D uncertain. The CDR3 sequence is 15 residues long. V was cut by 7 bases and J by 0 bases, with 13 bases left in between. CDR1 and CDR2 from the germline V gene are LNHDA and SQIVND (reference sequence).

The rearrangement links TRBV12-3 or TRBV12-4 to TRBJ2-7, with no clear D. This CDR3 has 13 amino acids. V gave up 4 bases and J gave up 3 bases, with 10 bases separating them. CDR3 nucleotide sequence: TGTGCCAGCAGTTCAGGCCAGTTCTACGAGCAGTACTTC. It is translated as CASSSGQFYEQYF.